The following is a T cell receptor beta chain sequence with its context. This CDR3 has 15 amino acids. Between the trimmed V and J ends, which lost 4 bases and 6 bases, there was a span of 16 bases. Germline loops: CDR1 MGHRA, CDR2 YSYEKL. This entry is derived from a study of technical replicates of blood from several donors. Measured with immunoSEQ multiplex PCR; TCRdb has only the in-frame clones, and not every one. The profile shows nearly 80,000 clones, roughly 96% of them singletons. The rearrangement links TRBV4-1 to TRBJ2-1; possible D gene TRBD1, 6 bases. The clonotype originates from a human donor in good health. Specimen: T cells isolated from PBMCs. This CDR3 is CASSPVYRVGNEQFF. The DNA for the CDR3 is TGCGCCAGCAGCCCTGTTTACAGGGTTGGCAATGAGCAGTTCTTC.